Listed here is a single TCR beta chain. Only in-frame clones appear in the TCRdb table, and some are missing; sequencing was by immunoSEQ multiplex PCR. The sample yields 79,000 or so clones, more than 80% seen once. This entry comes from a study of OX40 agonist ivuxolimab in advanced cancers. The CDR3 consists of 17 residues. The germline CDR1 and CDR2 sequences are KGHSH and LQKENI. The V gene lost 3 bases and the J gene lost 0 bases, with 14 bases spanning the gap. This receptor was identified in an adult with an advanced solid tumor such as melanoma, head and neck, liver or kidney cancer. V usage is TRBV18 and J usage is TRBJ1-4; D gene ambiguous. The sequencing here drew on CD4+ or CD8+ T cells sorted from blood, taken in a trial of the OX40 agonist ivuxolimab. In DNA form, the CDR3 reads TGTGCCAGCTCACCGAGGACCGCTGGGGCAACTAATGAAAAACTGTTTTTT. Translating gives CASSPRTAGATNEKLFF.